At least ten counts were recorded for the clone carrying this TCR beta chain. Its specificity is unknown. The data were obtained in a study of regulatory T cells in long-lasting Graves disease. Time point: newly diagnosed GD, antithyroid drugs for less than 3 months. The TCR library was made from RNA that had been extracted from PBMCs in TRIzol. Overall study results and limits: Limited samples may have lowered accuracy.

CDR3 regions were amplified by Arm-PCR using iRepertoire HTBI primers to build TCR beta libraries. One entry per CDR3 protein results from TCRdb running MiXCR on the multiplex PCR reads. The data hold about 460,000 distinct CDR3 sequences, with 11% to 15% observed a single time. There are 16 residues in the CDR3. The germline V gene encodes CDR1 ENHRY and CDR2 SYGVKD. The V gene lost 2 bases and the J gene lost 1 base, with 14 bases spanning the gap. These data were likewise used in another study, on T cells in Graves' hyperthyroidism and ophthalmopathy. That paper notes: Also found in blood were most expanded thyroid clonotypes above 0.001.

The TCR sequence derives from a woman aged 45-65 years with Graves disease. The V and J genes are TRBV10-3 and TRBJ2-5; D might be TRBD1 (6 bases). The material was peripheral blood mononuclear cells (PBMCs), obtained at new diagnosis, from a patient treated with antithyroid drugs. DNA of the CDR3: TGTGCCATCAGTGAGGTTTACACAGGGACCCAAGAGACCCAGTACTTC. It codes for CAISEVYTGTQETQYF.